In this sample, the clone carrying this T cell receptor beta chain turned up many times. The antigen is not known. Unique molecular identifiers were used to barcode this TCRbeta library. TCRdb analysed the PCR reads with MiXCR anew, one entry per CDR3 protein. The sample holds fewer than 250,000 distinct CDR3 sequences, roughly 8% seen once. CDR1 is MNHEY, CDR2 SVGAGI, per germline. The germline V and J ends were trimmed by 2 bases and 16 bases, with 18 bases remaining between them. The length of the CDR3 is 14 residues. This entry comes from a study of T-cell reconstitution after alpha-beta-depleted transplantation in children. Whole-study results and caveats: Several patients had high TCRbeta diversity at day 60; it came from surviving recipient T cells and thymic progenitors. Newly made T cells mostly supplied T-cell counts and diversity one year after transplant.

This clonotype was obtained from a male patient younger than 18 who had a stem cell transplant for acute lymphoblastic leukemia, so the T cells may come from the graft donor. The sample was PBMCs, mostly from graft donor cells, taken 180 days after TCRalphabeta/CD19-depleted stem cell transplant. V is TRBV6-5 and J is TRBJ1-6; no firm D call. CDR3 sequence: CASSYRRADPRLHF. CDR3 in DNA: TGTGCCAGCAGTTACCGAAGGGCCGACCCACGACTCCACTTT.